Listed below are T cell receptor beta chains from one sample, sequenced in a study of blood T cell repertoires in COVID-19. Method: immunoSEQ multiplex PCR; TCRdb's copy keeps in-frame clones and lacks some. The sample has 85,000 to 95,000 clones; about 83% are singletons. Sequencing input: peripheral blood. Source of these receptors: a human donor in a cohort sampled during active COVID-19. CDR3s include the opening cysteine and the closing phenylalanine or tryptophan. A D gene is named only where the DNA matches it firmly. Size values are once, few and many counts, or a class for expanded clones, and some rows have none.

v_gene,j_gene,d_gene,abundance,CDR3aa,CDR3nt
TRBV7-2,TRBJ2-3,TRBD2,-,CASSGGLAGGLHTQYF,TGTGCCAGCAGCGGAGGACTAGCGGGGGGGCTCCATACGCAGTATTTT
TRBV28,TRBJ1-2,TRBD1,-,CASRKTGVGYGYTF,TGTGCCAGCAGAAAGACAGGGGTTGGATATGGCTACACCTTC
TRBV20-1,TRBJ2-5,-,-,CSASGGSGETQYF,TGCAGTGCTAGTGGTGGGAGCGGAGAGACCCAGTACTTC
TRBV5-4,TRBJ2-7,TRBD1,-,CASRSGQGAAYEQYF,TGTGCCAGCAGGTCCGGGCAGGGGGCTGCCTACGAGCAGTACTTC
TRBV5-5,TRBJ1-4,-,-,CASSLGGSSEKLFF,TGTGCCAGCAGCTTAGGAGGTAGCAGTGAAAAACTGTTTTTT
TRBV10-2,TRBJ1-2,TRBD1,-,CASSSDRDYGYTF,TGCGCCAGCAGTTCGGACAGGGACTATGGCTACACCTTC
TRBV6-5,TRBJ1-2,-,-,CASSYSGTTNYGYTF,TGTGCCAGCAGTTACTCCGGGACAACTAACTATGGCTACACCTTC
TRBV7-6,TRBJ2-1,TRBD2,few,CASSSQKAGGPIDEQFF,TGTGCCAGCAGCTCCCAAAAGGCGGGAGGGCCTATAGATGAGCAGTTCTTC
TRBV25-1,TRBJ2-3,-,-,CASSDPSVRTQYF,TGTGCCAGCAGTGACCCCAGTGTACGCACGCAGTATTTT
TRBV19,TRBJ2-1,TRBD1,-,CASSVPGTGRNEQFF,TGTGCCAGTAGTGTTCCCGGGACAGGGCGCAATGAGCAGTTCTTC
TRBV11-2,TRBJ2-3,TRBD2,-,CASSFIAGGPTDTQYF,TGTGCCAGCAGCTTTATAGCGGGGGGTCCTACAGATACGCAGTATTTT
TRBV4-3,TRBJ2-2,TRBD1,-,CASSQESPGQGRTGELFF,TGCGCCAGCAGCCAAGAATCCCCGGGACAGGGGCGGACCGGGGAGCTGTTTTTT
TRBV5-6,TRBJ1-2,-,-,CASSLAPEGGYTF,TGTGCCAGCAGCTTGGCTCCAGAGGGTGGCTACACCTTC
TRBV3-1/TRBV3-2,TRBJ1-1,-,-,CASSNDRSWTEAFF,TGTGCCAGCAGCAATGACAGGAGTTGGACTGAAGCTTTCTTT
TRBV15,TRBJ2-3,-,-,CATSRGTYTSTDTQYF,TGTGCCACCAGCAGGGGGACATATACTAGCACAGATACGCAGTATTTT
TRBV10-3,TRBJ2-7,TRBD2,-,CAIRTSGGYYEQYF,TGTGCCATCAGGACTAGCGGGGGGTACTACGAGCAGTACTTC
TRBV15,TRBJ2-7,TRBD1,-,CATSKYDRVAYEQYF,TGTGCCACCAGCAAATATGACAGGGTTGCCTACGAGCAGTACTTC
TRBV5-1,TRBJ1-6,-,-,CASSVGQTMGSPLHF,TGCGCCAGCAGCGTTGGACAGACCATGGGTTCACCCCTCCACTTT
TRBV27,TRBJ1-2,-,-,CASSFSTGPRTF,TGTGCCAGCAGTTTTTCTACAGGGCCACGCACCTTC
TRBV4-3,TRBJ2-1,TRBD1,-,CASSQNPGQGYNEQFF,TGCGCCAGCAGCCAGAATCCGGGACAGGGCTACAATGAGCAGTTCTTC
TRBV15,TRBJ1-3,-,-,CATGLGASGNTIYF,TGTGCCACCGGGCTGGGAGCCTCTGGAAACACCATATATTTT
TRBV7-2,TRBJ1-1,-,-,CASSFQKNTEAFF,TGTGCCAGCAGCTTTCAGAAGAACACTGAAGCTTTCTTT
TRBV6-5,TRBJ1-2,-,once,CASSSRGGGYGYTF,TGTGCCAGCAGTTCTAGGGGCGGGGGCTATGGCTACACCTTC
TRBV29-1,TRBJ2-2,-,-,CSVDSQGNTGELFF,TGCAGCGTTGATAGCCAGGGAAACACCGGGGAGCTGTTTTTT
TRBV11-2,TRBJ2-3,TRBD2,-,CASSRAGESTDTQYF,TGTGCCAGCAGCCGAGCGGGGGAATCGACAGATACGCAGTATTTT
TRBV19,TRBJ2-5,TRBD2,-,CASSIRRGSQETQYF,TGTGCCAGTAGTATCAGGCGGGGGTCACAAGAGACCCAGTACTTC
TRBV5-1,TRBJ2-1,TRBD2,-,CASSSSGESYNEQFF,TGCGCCAGCAGCTCAAGCGGGGAATCTTACAATGAGCAGTTCTTC
TRBV11-2,TRBJ2-7,TRBD2,-,CASSPQRGPGEQYF,TGTGCCAGCAGCCCACAGCGGGGGCCGGGGGAGCAGTACTTC
TRBV2,TRBJ2-7,-,-,CASSLDREGEQYF,TGTGCCAGCAGTCTGGACAGGGAGGGCGAGCAGTACTTC
TRBV28,TRBJ2-7,TRBD1,once,CASNLGDRNSYEQYF,TGTGCCAGCAATCTCGGGGACAGGAACTCTTACGAGCAGTACTTC
TRBV7-2,TRBJ2-7,-,-,CASSLDGESYEQYF,TGTGCCAGCAGCTTAGACGGGGAGTCCTACGAGCAGTACTTC
TRBV30,TRBJ2-1,TRBD2,once,CAWRETSGSQNEQFF,TGTGCCTGGAGGGAGACTAGCGGGAGTCAAAATGAGCAGTTCTTC
TRBV10-1,TRBJ2-7,TRBD2,few,CASSGTSGGYEQYF,TGCGCCAGCAGTGGGACTAGCGGAGGGTACGAGCAGTACTTC
TRBV7-9,TRBJ2-1,TRBD2,-,CASSPGLAGGRPEQFF,TGTGCCAGCAGCCCGGGACTAGCGGGAGGGCGACCTGAGCAGTTCTTC
TRBV7-9,TRBJ2-7,TRBD2,-,CASSPTSGGLYEQYF,TGTGCCAGCAGCCCGACTAGCGGGGGACTCTACGAGCAGTACTTC
TRBV11-2,TRBJ2-3,TRBD1,-,CASSSTGADLDF,TGTGCCAGCAGCTCAACAGGGGCCGATTTGGATTTT
TRBV28,TRBJ1-5,-,-,CASSPGVTQPQHF,TGTGCCAGCAGTCCAGGGGTTACTCAGCCCCAGCATTTT
TRBV27,TRBJ2-7,-,once,CASSFGITGPYEQYF,TGTGCCAGCAGTTTCGGGATAACAGGGCCCTACGAGCAGTACTTC
TRBV7-2,TRBJ2-6,-,-,CASSAGWTGANVLTF,TGTGCCAGCAGCGCAGGATGGACTGGGGCCAACGTCCTGACTTTC
TRBV5-1,TRBJ2-5,TRBD2,large,CASSLGLAGQETQYF,TGCGCCAGCAGCTTGGGACTAGCGGGACAAGAGACCCAGTACTTC
TRBV28,TRBJ2-1,-,-,CASKNGGMEYNEQFF,TGTGCCAGCAAAAACGGCGGGATGGAATACAATGAGCAGTTCTTC
TRBV4-3,TRBJ2-3,-,-,CASSQTLGGGHRADTQYF,TGCGCCAGCAGCCAAACCTTAGGGGGGGGCCACCGCGCAGATACGCAGTATTTT
TRBV11-2,TRBJ1-1,TRBD1,once,CASSLSGGYRTEAFF,TGTGCCAGCAGCTTGTCAGGGGGTTATAGGACTGAAGCTTTCTTT
TRBV24-1,TRBJ2-7,TRBD1,-,CATSDGTGGREQYF,TGTGCCACCAGTGACGGGACAGGGGGCCGGGAGCAGTACTTC
TRBV3-1/TRBV3-2,TRBJ2-4,-,once,CASSQEIANTKNIQYF,TGTGCCAGCAGCCAAGAAATAGCGAATACCAAAAACATTCAGTACTTC
TRBV2,TRBJ2-7,-,-,CASSGPSSSYEQYF,TGTGCCAGCAGTGGGCCGTCTAGCTCCTACGAGCAGTACTTC
TRBV20-1,TRBJ2-1,-,-,CSASKLAWGLYNEQFF,TGCAGTGCTAGTAAGCTAGCCTGGGGGCTTTACAATGAGCAGTTCTTC
TRBV29-1,TRBJ2-3,TRBD2,-,CSVEGKAGEVTQYF,TGCAGCGTTGAAGGGAAAGCGGGGGAGGTTACGCAGTATTTT
TRBV7-6,TRBJ2-3,TRBD1,-,CASTPTGATDTQYF,TGTGCCAGCACCCCGACAGGGGCCACAGATACGCAGTATTTT
TRBV2,TRBJ1-1,TRBD1,-,CATTPPRDRTEAFF,TGTGCCACCACTCCACCCAGGGACAGAACTGAAGCTTTCTTT
TRBV25-1,TRBJ2-7,TRBD2,-,CASSPPGGGFSSREQYF,TGTGCCAGCAGCCCCCCCGGCGGGGGGTTCAGCTCAAGAGAGCAGTACTTC
TRBV28,TRBJ1-5,-,-,CASSLTRVSNQPQHF,TGTGCCAGCAGTTTAACCAGGGTCAGCAATCAGCCCCAGCATTTT